Sequencing of this T cell receptor (beta chain) was carried out in a study of blood T cells in healthy people across ages. The draw of peripheral blood yielded roughly 10 milliliters from each donor. A J-beta primer mix and a sample-barcoded 5' primer were used in a second PCR of about 7 to 12 cycles. MiXCR was run by TCRdb on the 5' RACE reads, yielding one entry per CDR3 protein. The repertoire holds 590,000 or so distinct CDR3 sequences, with 25% to 30% as singletons. The CDR3 spans 15 residues. Germline assignment: CDR1 MNHNY and CDR2 SVGAGI (reference sequence). The J segment lost 1 base and the V segment lost 2 bases, leaving 2 bases of the junction unmatched. This clonotype was counted a few times. A single base separates this from a much larger clone, so it may be a read error.

The material sequenced was blood. The chain carries TRBV6-6 and TRBJ2-7; TRBD1 matches at 10 bases. The receptor was isolated from a woman older than 75 in good health. Here the CDR3 DNA reads TGTGCCAGCAGTTACCGACAGGGGGCGTCCTACGAGCAGTACTTC. It is translated as CASSYRQGASYEQYF.